These 29 T cell receptor beta chains were all obtained from the same sample, sequenced in a study of neurological immune-mediated disorders. From the 5' RACE reads, TCRdb called clonotypes with MiXCR, one entry per CDR3 protein. The sample lists about 62,000 distinct CDR3 sequences, 3.7% occurring once. Source material: PBMCs. The receptors come from a woman between 45 and 65 years old with multiple sclerosis.

The gene calls are TRBV5-1 and TRBJ1-2; no clear D. The germline CDR1 and CDR2 sequences are SGHRS and YFSETQ. The CDR3 loop spans 17 amino acids. V shed 3 bases and J shed 0 bases, with 18 bases lying between them. The CDR3 spells CASSSRAYSLSNYGYTF. Written as DNA, the CDR3 is TGCGCCAGCAGCTCCCGAGCCTACTCCCTGTCTAACTATGGCTACACCTTC.

In this sample, this clonotype turned up many times. This rearrangement joins TRBV11-3 to TRBJ2-7; possibly TRBD1 for D (5 bases). CDR3 size: 14 residues. Germline V gene sequence: CDR1 SGHNT, CDR2 YENEEA. V was cut by 5 bases and J by 2 bases, with 13 bases left in between. CDR3 coding DNA: TGTGCCAGCAGCCCAGGGCGCCAGCCCTACGAGCAGTACTTC. This translates into CASSPGRQPYEQYF.

In its sample, this clonotype was seen many times. The chain is built from TRBV14 and TRBJ2-1; possible D gene TRBD2, 6 bases. The CDR3 sequence is 15 residues long. V was cut by 0 bases and J by 3 bases, with 9 bases left in between. The germline V gene encodes CDR1 SGHDN and CDR2 FVKESK. Written as DNA, the CDR3 is TGTGCCAGCAGCCAAGAGACTAGTTACTACAATGAGCAGTTCTTC. It is translated as CASSQETSYYNEQFF.

This clonotype was observed a few times. This chain joins TRBV18 and TRBJ2-3; D is uncertain. Between the trimmed V and J ends, which lost 5 bases and 6 bases, there was a span of 9 bases. The CDR3 runs 12 residues. CDR1 and CDR2 (germline): KGHSH, LQKENI. The CDR3 reads CASSEWSDTQYF. Here the CDR3 DNA reads TGTGCCAGCTCAGAGTGGTCGGATACGCAGTATTTT.

In its sample, this clonotype was seen many times. V gene TRBV29-1 combines with J gene TRBJ2-7; weak D call: TRBD1 (6 bases). The CDR3 is 10 amino acids. V lost 6 bases and J 6 bases, leaving 9 bases between the germline ends. Germline CDR1 SQVTM, CDR2 ANQGSEA. CDR3 in amino acids: CSVQGTEQYF. CDR3 in DNA: TGCAGCGTGCAGGGGACCGAGCAGTACTTC.

This clonotype was seen many times. This chain uses TRBV7-6 with TRBJ1-2; D ambiguous. Germline lookup yields CDR1 SGHVS and CDR2 FNYEAQ. The length of the CDR3 is 14 residues. The germline V and J ends were trimmed by 5 bases and 2 bases, with 12 bases remaining between them. The CDR3 DNA reads TGTGCCAGCAGCGATCTTGGGTTGAACTATGGCTACACCTTC. Its translation: CASSDLGLNYGYTF. The entire variable domain, with the rest obtained from reference TRBV7-6 and TRBJ1-2, is as follows: GAGVSQSPRYKVTKRGQDVALRCDPISGHVSLYWYRQALGQGPEFLTYFNYEAQQDKSGLPNDRFSAERPEGSISTLTIQRTEQRDSAMYRCASSDLGLNYGYTFGSGTRLTVV.

The sample holds many counts of this clonotype. The chain carries TRBV28 and TRBJ1-4; TRBD1 aligns across 7 bases. From germline, CDR1 is MDHEN and CDR2 SYDVKM. This CDR3 is built from 14 residues. Trimming at V came to 7 bases and at J to 8 bases, leaving 10 bases not matched to a gene. CDR3 sequence reads: CASNVQGGGEKLFF. CDR3 bases: TGTGCCAGCAACGTTCAGGGGGGCGGAGAAAAACTGTTTTTT.

This clonotype is labeled as medium-sized. V gene TRBV5-1 combines with J gene TRBJ2-1; D gene ambiguous. The germline gives CDR1 SGHRS, CDR2 YFSETQ. V dropped 0 bases and J dropped 6 bases, with 4 bases sitting between them. The CDR3 is made up of 12 amino acids. CDR3 amino acids: CASSLAANEQFF. The DNA of the CDR3 is TGCGCCAGCAGCTTGGCCGCCAATGAGCAGTTCTTC.

This clonotype was observed at least ten times. The rearrangement links TRBV3-1 to TRBJ2-2; 7 nucleotides agree with TRBD1. In germline, CDR1 is LGHDT, CDR2 YNNKEL (reference sequence). This CDR3 contains 15 residues. The J segment lost 5 bases and the V segment lost 7 bases, leaving 10 bases of the junction unmatched. The CDR3 region is CASTDRALGTGELFF. The CDR3 region has the DNA TGTGCCAGCACCGACAGGGCTTTAGGGACCGGGGAGCTGTTTTTT.

In this sample, this clonotype turned up many times. This chain connects TRBV10-3 to TRBJ1-1, with D possibly matching TRBD1 (5 bases). CDR1 and CDR2 from the germline V gene are ENHRY and SYGVKD. This CDR3 region has 15 residues. Trimming left V 6 bases short and J 0 bases short, with 14 bases between. The CDR3 here is CAIRDPGRMNTEAFF. DNA of the CDR3: TGTGCCATCAGGGACCCGGGACGGATGAACACTGAAGCTTTCTTT.

This chain links TRBV11-2 with TRBJ2-7, with 14 bases that match TRBD2. There are 15 residues in the CDR3. Per germline, CDR1 SGHAT and CDR2 FQNNGV. The ends lost 8 bases at V and 4 bases at J; junction bases unmatched: 7. Here the CDR3 reads CASGGTSGSMYEQYF. As DNA, the CDR3 is TGTGCCAGCGGGGGGACTAGCGGGAGTATGTACGAGCAGTACTTC.

This clonotype was counted many times. V is TRBV29-1 and J is TRBJ2-1; tentatively, D is TRBD2 (6 bases). CDR3 size: 14 residues. The V and J ends lost 3 bases and 8 bases respectively, with 17 bases between them. In germline, CDR1 is SQVTM, CDR2 ANQGSEA. CDR3 region: CSVDGRGLGDEQFF. CDR3 sequence (DNA): TGCAGCGTTGACGGGAGAGGCCTGGGCGATGAGCAGTTCTTC.

The V call is TRBV5-1, the J call TRBJ1-1; D is unclear. The V gene lost 1 base and the J gene lost 7 bases, with 5 bases spanning the gap. This CDR3 comprises 11 residues. Germline V gene lookup returns CDR1 SGHRS and CDR2 YFSETQ. The CDR3 bases are TGCGCCAGCAGCTTGAACGGTGAAGCTTTCTTT. Translating gives CASSLNGEAFF.

This clonotype was seen repeatedly, ten times or more. CDR3 protein: CASSPLENTQYF. The CDR3 DNA is TGTGCCAGCAGTCCGCTGGAAAATACGCAGTATTTT. This sequence joins TRBV7-2 and TRBJ2-3; D not certain. The CDR3 has 12 residues. With 6 bases removed from V and 7 bases from J, the gap between germline ends came to 11 bases. In germline, CDR1 is SGHTA, CDR2 FQGNSA.

In its sample, this clonotype was seen many times. The chain recombines TRBV20-1 with TRBJ2-3, with 9 bases aligning to TRBD2. CDR1 is DFQATT, CDR2 SNEGSKA, per germline (reference sequence). V was clipped by 0 bases and J by 5 bases; unmatched bases: 6. The CDR3 contains 15 residues. The CDR3 sequence: CSAREPREGGDTQYF. The CDR3 nucleotides read TGCAGTGCTAGAGAGCCGCGGGAGGGCGGAGATACGCAGTATTTT.

As concerns this clonotype: This may be a read error, as it is one base from a much larger clone. V usage is TRBV20-1 and J usage is TRBJ1-2; 8 positions agree with TRBD1. The CDR3 is 13 residues long. Germline values: CDR1 DFQATT, CDR2 SNEGSKA (reference sequence). This CDR3 is CSATPTGDYVYTF. The CDR3 nucleotides read TGCAGTGCAACCCCGACAGGGGACTATGTCTACACCTTC.

This clonotype appeared many times. The chain carries TRBV20-1 and TRBJ2-7; 8 bases match TRBD1. The trim removed 5 bases at V and 3 bases at J, leaving 15 bases unmatched. Germline assignment: CDR1 DFQATT and CDR2 SNEGSKA (reference sequence). This CDR3 region has 16 residues. The CDR3 protein is CSAYSPAGTGHYEQYF. The CDR3 bases are TGCAGTGCTTATTCCCCTGCCGGGACAGGACACTACGAGCAGTACTTC.

This clonotype was seen repeatedly, ten times or more. The V and J genes are TRBV4-2 and TRBJ1-1; unclear D gene. The CDR3 extends over 15 amino acids. Per the germline V gene, CDR1 is LGHNA and CDR2 is YNFKEQ. Trimming cost V 5 bases and J 0 bases, with 13 bases left between them. This chain's CDR3 is CASSGSGIMNTEAFF. CDR3 coding DNA: TGTGCCAGCAGCGGAAGCGGGATAATGAACACTGAAGCTTTCTTT.

In its sample, this clonotype was seen many times. The chain uses TRBV12-3 or TRBV12-4 and TRBJ1-1, with 8 nucleotides matching TRBD1. J gave up 4 bases and V 6 bases, and 7 bases lay outside the gene matches. The CDR3 length is 14 residues. The CDR3 sequence: CASRQPGGGTEAFF. CDR3 nucleotides: TGTGCCAGCAGACAACCAGGGGGCGGCACTGAAGCTTTCTTT.

This clonotype was recorded at least ten times. One junction end disagrees with the germline gene, perhaps due to a read error. This chain connects TRBV10-3 to TRBJ1-5, with 7 bases lining up with TRBD1. The CDR3 length is 14 residues. Looked up from germline, CDR1 is ENHRY and CDR2 is SYGVKD. The CDR3 nucleotides are TGTGCCATCAGTCGACAGGGTGCCAATCAGCCCCAGAATTTT. Its translation: CAISRQGANQPQNF.

In its sample, this clonotype was seen a few times. A junction end diverges from the germline sequence, so it may reflect a read error. The V call is TRBV20-1, the J call TRBJ1-5; D call uncertain. The CDR3 is 12 amino acids. The germline gives CDR1 DFQATT, CDR2 SNEGSKA (reference sequence). DNA for the CDR3: TGCAGTGCTTCCCCCTTCAATCAGCCCCAGAATTTT. It is translated as CSASPFNQPQNF.

This clonotype appeared many times. The rearrangement uses TRBV4-2 and TRBJ2-3, with unresolved D. The ends were cut back, 1 base at V and 4 bases at J, with 6 bases in the middle. The CDR3 runs 13 residues. Germline V gene data show CDR1 as LGHNA and CDR2 as YNFKEQ. The CDR3 DNA is TGTGCCAGCAGCCAAGGGGCCGCAGATACGCAGTATTTT. Translating it yields CASSQGAADTQYF.

This clonotype was seen at least ten times. The rearrangement uses TRBV6-4 and TRBJ2-1; 7 bases fit TRBD2. CDR1 is MRHNA and CDR2 is SNTAGT in the germline V gene. The CDR3 is 15 amino acids. The V gene end was trimmed by 2 bases and the J gene end by 3 bases; junction bases not matched to a gene: 4. CDR3 amino acids: CASSDSRGGYNEQFF. The CDR3 DNA is TGTGCCAGCAGTGACAGCCGCGGGGGCTACAATGAGCAGTTCTTC.

This clonotype was detected many times. V is TRBV11-2 and J is TRBJ1-2, with TRBD1 matching over 7 bases. The CDR3 consists of 16 residues. Per germline, CDR1 SGHAT and CDR2 FQNNGV. The junction had 5 bases not matched to a gene; V was cut back by 0 bases and J by 1 base. CDR3 bases: TGTGCCAGCAGCTTAGATACAGGGGCAAATAACTATGGCTACACCTTC. Translated, it gives CASSLDTGANNYGYTF.

This clonotype showed up many times. The rearrangement links TRBV12-3 or TRBV12-4 to TRBJ1-1; no clear D gene. This CDR3 is 12 amino acids long. Between the trimmed V and J ends, which lost 3 bases and 11 bases, there was a span of 13 bases. The CDR3 region is CASSFRAHRAFF. CDR3 sequence (DNA): TGTGCCAGCAGTTTCCGTGCGCATCGGGCTTTCTTT.

This clonotype was counted ten times or more. This chain joins TRBV20-1 and TRBJ2-2, with TRBD2 identical over 8 bases. V gave up 0 bases and J gave up 7 bases; unmatched junction bases: 1. Per germline, CDR1 DFQATT and CDR2 SNEGSKA (reference sequence). The CDR3 totals 13 residues. The CDR3 bases are TGCAGTGCTAGAGACCTAGCGGGCGGGGAGCTGTTTTTT. Its protein product is CSARDLAGGELFF.

In this sample, this clonotype turned up many times. The chain recombines TRBV29-1 with TRBJ2-7, with 7 bases lining up with TRBD1. V trimming: 6 bases; J trimming: 2 bases; junction bases outside the gene matches: 7. The germline V gene encodes CDR1 SQVTM and CDR2 ANQGSEA. The CDR3 runs to 13 residues. The CDR3 nucleotides are TGCAGCGTATCCAAGGACAGGACCTACGAGCAGTACTTC. This encodes CSVSKDRTYEQYF.

This clonotype was counted at least ten times. The chain uses TRBV7-2 and TRBJ1-2, with 9 positions matching TRBD1. Germline CDR1 reads SGHTA; CDR2 reads FQGNSA. CDR3 length: 15 amino acids. After removal of 1 base from V and 6 bases from J, the junction contained 6 bases not matched to a gene. In nucleotides, the CDR3 is TGTGCCAGCAGCTTAGACAGGGGGCTTACCAATGGCTACACCTTC. This translates into CASSLDRGLTNGYTF. The whole variable domain, filled in from reference TRBV7-2 and TRBJ1-2, reads GAGVSQSPSNKVTEKGKDVELRCDPISGHTALYWYRQSLGQGLEFLIYFQGNSAPDKSGLPSDRFSAERTGGSVSTLTIQRTQQEDSAVYLCASSLDRGLTNGYTFGSGTRLTVV.

In this sample, this clonotype turned up many times. The rearrangement uses TRBV7-9 and TRBJ1-2, with D tentatively TRBD1 (5 bases). The CDR3 has 13 amino acids. Germline assignment: CDR1 SEHNR and CDR2 FQNEAQ (reference sequence). V gave up 3 bases and J gave up 4 bases, with 9 bases separating them. For the CDR3, the DNA is TGTGCCAGCAGCTTTGCAGGGTCCTATGGCTACACCTTC. This translates into CASSFAGSYGYTF.